Listed below are T cell receptor beta chains from one sample, sequenced in a study of T cell repertoires in cytomegalovirus infection. Each CDR3 protein gets one entry after TCRdb re-called the reads with MiXCR. The sample holds 600,000 to 800,000 distinct CDR3 sequences, 20% to 30% seen once. Sequenced sample: CD8+ T cells from PBMCs. These TCRs come from a human donor in good health (CMV status not recorded). Some clones in this sample may be carry-over from other donors' samples. CDR3s include the opening cysteine and the closing phenylalanine or tryptophan. D genes are given only for firm matches. The listing skips clone size in some rows; elsewhere it reads once, few, many or a size class.

TRBV6-6	TRBJ2-1	13	-	-	TGTGCCAGCAGTGGGAAGACCTACAATGAGCAGTTCTTC	CASSGKTYNEQFF
TRBV7-6	TRBJ2-5	15	many	TRBD1	TGTGCCAGCAGCGGGGGACAGGGGGCTGTGGAGACCCAGTACTTC	CASSGGQGAVETQYF
TRBV6-1	TRBJ2-1	15	-	TRBD2	TGTGCCAGCAGCCTTAGCGGGGGGCCCGCAAATGAGCAGTTCTTC	CASSLSGGPANEQFF
TRBV10-3	TRBJ1-5	15	few	-	TGTGCCATCAGTGACCGAGACAGCCTCAATCAGCCCCAGCATTTT	CAISDRDSLNQPQHF
TRBV9	TRBJ1-2	14	-	TRBD1	TGTGCCAGCAGCGTAGCTGGGGACAGCTATGGCTACACCTTC	CASSVAGDSYGYTF
TRBV20-1	TRBJ1-1	15	-	-	TGCAGTGCTAGAGATCTCATGGCTTCGAACACTGAAGCTTTCTTT	CSARDLMASNTEAFF
TRBV28	TRBJ1-2	15	-	TRBD1	TGTGCCAGCAGTACCAGACAGGGGCTGGTGTGGGGCTACACCTTC	CASSTRQGLVWGYTF
TRBV7-9	TRBJ1-5	14	many	TRBD1	TGTGCCAGCAGTTCGGGACAGATCAATCAGCCCCAGCATTTT	CASSSGQINQPQHF
TRBV7-2	TRBJ2-3	12	many	TRBD2	TGTGCCAGCAGCCTCGGACTAGCGGGGTGTTATTTT	CASSLGLAGCYF
TRBV11-1	TRBJ2-1	16	-	TRBD1	TGTGCCAGGAGCTTAGGGGACAGGGTTCTCTACAATGAGCAGTTCTTC	CARSLGDRVLYNEQFF
TRBV7-9	TRBJ2-5	14	few	-	TGTGCCAGCAGCCCACGGGACTTACGGGAGACCCAGTACTTC	CASSPRDLRETQYF
TRBV7-2	TRBJ2-1	14	-	TRBD2	TGTGCCAGCAGCTTAGTGCGGGGGTACAATGAGCAGTTCTTC	CASSLVRGYNEQFF
TRBV11-3	TRBJ2-5	14	-	-	TGTGCCAGCAGATCAAGGTCGGGGGATGAGACCCAGTACTTC	CASRSRSGDETQYF
TRBV20-1	TRBJ2-2	15	-	TRBD1	TGCAGTGCAAACCACAGGGGGCAGAACACCGGGGAGCTGTTTTTT	CSANHRGQNTGELFF
TRBV6-6	TRBJ2-2	12	-	-	TGTGCCAGCAGTTACGGAGGCCCGGAGCTGTTTTTT	CASSYGGPELFF
TRBV5-6	TRBJ1-2	14	-	-	TGTGCCAGCAGCTCGGACGGTGCTAACTATGGCTACACCTTC	CASSSDGANYGYTF
TRBV7-8	TRBJ2-7	15	many	-	TGTGCCAGCAGCTTAGAAAGGGTGGCCTCCTACGAGCAGTACTTC	CASSLERVASYEQYF
TRBV11-2	TRBJ2-3	12	many	TRBD2	TGTGCCAGCAGCTCGGGGGGGGATACGCAGTATTTT	CASSSGGDTQYF
TRBV7-2	TRBJ2-1	16	many	-	TGTGCCAGCAGCTTAGATTTGGGGAACTCCTACAATGAGCAGTTCTTC	CASSLDLGNSYNEQFF
TRBV28	TRBJ1-2	14	-	TRBD1	TGTGCCAGCGACCACAGGGGAGATAACTATGGCTACACCTTC	CASDHRGDNYGYTF
TRBV5-1	TRBJ2-1	13	-	-	TGCGCCAGCAGCCCAGAAACCTACAATGAGCAGTTCTTC	CASSPETYNEQFF
TRBV6-2/TRBV6-3	TRBJ2-3	14	once	-	TGTGCCAGCAGTTACCCAGGATGGGGAGATACGCAGTATTTT	CASSYPGWGDTQYF
TRBV28	TRBJ2-6	14	few	-	TGTGCAGGGTCATTAAGGTCTGGGGCCAACGTCCTGACTTTC	CAGSLRSGANVLTF
TRBV7-2	TRBJ2-1	16	many	TRBD2	TGTGCCAGCAGCCCCAGACTAGCGGGGGTTCCCGATGAGCAGTTCTTC	CASSPRLAGVPDEQFF
TRBV20-1	TRBJ2-1	18	-	TRBD2	TGCAGTGCTAGAGATCTTATGGGACTAGCGAGCTCCTACAATGAGCAGTTCTTC	CSARDLMGLASSYNEQFF
TRBV27	TRBJ1-5	15	few	-	TGTGCCAGCAGTTCTTGGGACCGGGCGAATCAGCCCCAGCATTTT	CASSSWDRANQPQHF
TRBV7-9	TRBJ1-1	13	-	-	TGTGCCAGCAGTGCCACTATGAACACTGAAGCTTTCTTT	CASSATMNTEAFF
TRBV12-3/TRBV12-4	TRBJ1-2	16	many	-	TGTGCCAGCAGAACCTGGCCAGGGAGGGGCCTTGACGGCTACACCTTC	CASRTWPGRGLDGYTF
TRBV14	TRBJ2-3	16	-	-	TGTGCCAGCAGCCATAGGGACCGCCGTAGCACAGATACGCAGTATTTT	CASSHRDRRSTDTQYF
TRBV14	TRBJ2-1	16	few	-	TGTGCCAGCAGCCAAGGGTACGGAATCACGCACAATGAGCAGTTCTTC	CASSQGYGITHNEQFF
TRBV5-6	TRBJ1-1	13	-	-	TGTGCCAGCAGACTGGCAACGAACACTGAAGCTTTCTTT	CASRLATNTEAFF
TRBV12-3/TRBV12-4	TRBJ2-7	13	many	-	TGTGCCAGCAGTTTCAGTTCACCCTACGAGCAGTACTTC	CASSFSSPYEQYF
TRBV12-3/TRBV12-4	TRBJ1-2	18	few	TRBD1	TGTGCCAGCAGGGCGAACAGGGGAGGCCGCCAAACTAACTATGGCTACACCTTC	CASRANRGGRQTNYGYTF
TRBV6-4	TRBJ2-3	12	-	-	TGTGCCAGCAGTGACGGGTCAGGAGAGCCGTATTTT	CASSDGSGEPYF
TRBV12-3/TRBV12-4	TRBJ2-5	15	-	-	TGTGCCAGCACCCAAGAAGGACAGCAACAAGAGACCCAGTACTTC	CASTQEGQQQETQYF
TRBV20-1	TRBJ2-1	16	-	-	TGCAGTGCTAGCGGGTCAGGCGGGGGCCTTGTGTATGAGCAGTTCTTC	CSASGSGGGLVYEQFF
TRBV4-1	TRBJ2-1	13	few	TRBD1	TGCGCCAGCAGCCACACAGGGGTTGATGAGCAGTTCTTC	CASSHTGVDEQFF
TRBV7-3	TRBJ2-3	16	few	TRBD2	TGTGCCAGCAGCCTCGCCGGGGGACTAGTCTCAGATACGCAGTATTTT	CASSLAGGLVSDTQYF
TRBV3-1	TRBJ2-5	13	-	-	TGTGCCAGCACACTGGACTACCAAGAGACCCAGTACTTC	CASTLDYQETQYF
TRBV28	TRBJ1-1	14	-	TRBD1	TGTGCCAGCAGTTTAATGGGGACAGACACTGAAGCTTTCTTT	CASSLMGTDTEAFF
TRBV7-6	TRBJ2-1	17	many	-	TGTGCCAGCAGCTTAGAACATCGAAGCAGCTCCTACAATGAGCAGTTCTTC	CASSLEHRSSSYNEQFF
TRBV25-1	TRBJ2-1	13	few	TRBD1	TGTGCCAGCAGTGGAGGACAGGGCGATGAGCAGTTCTTC	CASSGGQGDEQFF
TRBV12-3/TRBV12-4	TRBJ2-1	14	-	-	TGTGCCAGCAGTTTGGATTACCTCACGGATGAGCAGTTCTTC	CASSLDYLTDEQFF
TRBV2	TRBJ2-1	11	once	-	TGTGCCACCCTCACTGGGAATGAGCAGTTCTTC	CATLTGNEQFF
TRBV20-1	TRBJ2-2	13	few	-	TGCAGTGCCTTGGACAGGAACACCGGGGAGCTGTTTTTT	CSALDRNTGELFF
TRBV6-5	TRBJ2-2	12	-	-	TGTGCCAGCAGTTACGGGGTAGGGGAGCTGTTTTTT	CASSYGVGELFF
TRBV27	TRBJ2-5	16	-	-	TGTGCCAGCAGTCTCTCAGCGGGGACAACTTTGGAGACCCAGTACTTC	CASSLSAGTTLETQYF
TRBV12-3/TRBV12-4	TRBJ2-5	15	-	TRBD1	TGTGCCAGCAGTACCCGGACAGGTTCTCAAAAGACCCAGTACTTC	CASSTRTGSQKTQYF
TRBV11-1	TRBJ1-1	14	few	-	TGTGCCAGCAGCTTAGATTGGAGTAACACTGAAGCTTTCTTT	CASSLDWSNTEAFF
TRBV7-6	TRBJ1-2	13	many	-	TGTGCCAGCAGCTTATCTCCCTTCTATGGCTACACCTTC	CASSLSPFYGYTF
TRBV9	TRBJ2-7	14	-	-	TGTGCCAGCAGCGTGGACAACAAGGCCTACGAGCAGTACTTC	CASSVDNKAYEQYF
TRBV19	TRBJ2-4	15	-	-	TGTGCCAGTACCCCATCGGCTAGGTCATGGAACATTCAGTACTTC	CASTPSARSWNIQYF
TRBV24-1	TRBJ2-5	13	many	-	TGTGCCACCAGTGATTCCCCAAGAGAGACCCAGTACTTC	CATSDSPRETQYF
TRBV2	TRBJ2-2	20	-	TRBD1	TGTGCCAGCAGTGAAGCGTTGGGACAGTTTCCCCCCTTGAGGACCGGGGAGCTGTTTTTT	CASSEALGQFPPLRTGELFF
TRBV7-2	TRBJ2-1	13	many	-	TGTGCCAGCAGCACACCGGGCGGCATTAGCGAGTTCTTC	CASSTPGGISEFF
TRBV19	TRBJ2-2	14	-	-	TGTGCCAGTAGTACTGTGCAGGGCACCGGGGAGCTGTTTTTT	CASSTVQGTGELFF